Listed below are T cell receptor beta chains from one sample, sequenced in a study of memory B cells and T cells in multiple sclerosis. Measured with immunoSEQ multiplex PCR; TCRdb has only the in-frame clones, and not every one. The data contain 9,000 to 15,000 clones, roughly four fifths of them singletons. These receptors' targets are unknown. The material sequenced was PBMCs from blood kept in culture. The receptors shown here come from a human donor with multiple sclerosis. The CDR3 runs from the conserved cysteine through the conserved F or W. The D gene is left open where the match is weak. Clone size is given for some rows only: seen once, a few or many times, or a class if the clone is expanded.

CDR3 DNA | CDR3 protein | V gene | clone size | D gene | J gene
TGCGCCAGCAGCCCAGGGACGAGGAACACTGAAGCTTTCTTT | CASSPGTRNTEAFF | TRBV5-1 | . | . | TRBJ1-1
TGTGCCAGCAGTTCCAAGGGAGGGACCGAAGCTTTCTTT | CASSSKGGTEAFF | TRBV6-6 | . | . | TRBJ1-1
TGTGCCAGCAGCGCCAGACAGGGGGCGGATTCACCCCTCCACTTT | CASSARQGADSPLHF | TRBV9 | . | TRBD1 | TRBJ1-6
TGTGCCACCAGCAGAGATAACACCGGGGAGCTGTTTTTT | CATSRDNTGELFF | TRBV15 | . | . | TRBJ2-2
TGTGCCAGCAGTGAGTGGCAGGAGAACACTGAAGCTTTCTTT | CASSEWQENTEAFF | TRBV2 | . | . | TRBJ1-1
TGTGCCAGCAGCTTAGTATTGAGGGGTTTAGAGTTTTTCGGTGCCGGGGAGCTGTTTTTT | CASSLVLRGLEFFGAGELFF | TRBV7-8 | . | . | TRBJ2-2
TGCGCCAGCAGCTTGGGAACGGGGGGTTACGAGCAGTACTTC | CASSLGTGGYEQYF | TRBV5-1 | once | TRBD2 | TRBJ2-7
TGTGCCAGAAGCTGGGCCGGGACTAGCGGGAGACACTACTACAATGAGCAGTTCTTC | CARSWAGTSGRHYYNEQFF | TRBV5-3 | . | TRBD2 | TRBJ2-1
TGTGCCAGCAGCCAGGGGGGCTCCTACAATGAGCAGTTCTTC | CASSQGGSYNEQFF | TRBV14 | . | . | TRBJ2-1
TGTGCCAGCAGCTTAGCGGGAGTCACCGCCGGGGAGCTGTTTTTT | CASSLAGVTAGELFF | TRBV7-3 | . | TRBD2 | TRBJ2-2
TGTGCCAGCAGCCCGGGGGGGGCGCGAGGCACAGATACGCAGTATTTT | CASSPGGARGTDTQYF | TRBV9 | . | TRBD2 | TRBJ2-3
TGTGCCAGTAGCCCGGGGGGGCCCCGCAATGAGCAGTTCTTC | CASSPGGPRNEQFF | TRBV19 | . | TRBD2 | TRBJ2-1
TGTGCCAGCAGCCAAGATTCCCGGCAAGAGACCCAGTACTTC | CASSQDSRQETQYF | TRBV4-2 | . | . | TRBJ2-5
TGTGCCAGCAGTCTCGGCAGGAGCGTAGGTGAAAAACTGTTTTTT | CASSLGRSVGEKLFF | TRBV2 | . | . | TRBJ1-4
TGCGCCAGCAGCCAAGAAAGAGGCGGGGACGAGCAGTACTTC | CASSQERGGDEQYF | TRBV4-1 | . | . | TRBJ2-7
TGTGCCAGCGGGCAGGGGTATGGCTACACCTTC | CASGQGYGYTF | TRBV6-6 | . | . | TRBJ1-2
TGTGCCAGCAGCTTAGGGACAGAGAACACTGAAGCTTTCTTT | CASSLGTENTEAFF | TRBV11-3 | once | . | TRBJ1-1
TGTGCCAGCAGCTCCCTAAATTCACCCCTCCACTTT | CASSSLNSPLHF | TRBV11-2 | . | . | TRBJ1-6
TGTGCCAGTAGTATAAATCCGGCAGGAGCCAAAAACATTCAGTACTTC | CASSINPAGAKNIQYF | TRBV19 | . | . | TRBJ2-4